A selection of T cell receptor beta chains follows, all from one sample in a study of blood T cell repertoires in COVID-19. The repertoire was sequenced with immunoSEQ multiplex PCR; TCRdb's copy has only in-frame clones and lacks some. The table lists approximately 180,000 clones, around 73% of them singletons, with around 15% in the top ten. The sequencing sample was made of PBMCs or T cells enriched from blood (not recorded which). The receptors were gathered from a woman in her forties or fifties who had recovered from COVID-19. Each CDR3 is given with its conserved first and last residue. The order of the fields is D gene, J gene, clone size, V gene, CDR3 protein, CDR3 DNA. D genes are given only for firm matches. Clone sizes are given selectively: once, few, many, or a class where the clone is expanded.

>TRBD2|TRBJ2-3|NA|TRBV24-1
CATSDLGTSASTDTQYF
TGTGCCACCAGTGATCTAGGGACTAGCGCTAGCACAGATACGCAGTATTTT
>NA|TRBJ1-4|NA|TRBV28
CASSLGGSNEKLFF
TGTGCCAGCAGTTTAGGGGGGTCTAATGAAAAACTGTTTTTT
>NA|TRBJ2-2|NA|TRBV28
CASTLGGSGTGELFF
TGTGCCAGCACCTTGGGGGGAAGTGGCACCGGGGAGCTGTTTTTT
>NA|TRBJ2-7|NA|TRBV10-3
CAISDFGGLSYEQYF
TGTGCCATCAGTGATTTTGGGGGACTCTCCTACGAGCAGTACTTC
>NA|TRBJ1-6|NA|TRBV3-1/TRBV3-2
CASSQTGGQLVYSPLHF
TGTGCCAGCAGCCAAACCGGTGGACAGCTAGTTTATTCACCCCTCCACTTT
>TRBD2|TRBJ2-7|NA|TRBV7-6
CASSLGGAGAYEQYF
TGTGCCAGCAGCTTAGGGGGAGCGGGAGCCTACGAGCAGTACTTC
>NA|TRBJ1-4|NA|TRBV6-5
CASSYSLNEKLFF
TGTGCCAGCAGTTACTCTCTGAATGAAAAACTGTTTTTT
>NA|TRBJ2-7|NA|TRBV11-2
CASSQFSGNPYEQYF
TGTGCCAGCAGCCAATTCAGCGGCAATCCCTACGAGCAGTACTTC
>NA|TRBJ2-1|NA|TRBV28
CASGRGGYNEQFF
TGTGCCAGCGGGAGGGGGGGGTACAATGAGCAGTTCTTC
>TRBD1|TRBJ1-4|NA|TRBV25-1
CASSPRDRAWGKLFF
TGTGCCAGCAGCCCCAGGGACAGGGCTTGGGGAAAACTGTTTTTT
>NA|TRBJ2-3|NA|TRBV6-5
CASREGARTDTQYF
TGTGCCAGCAGGGAGGGGGCGCGCACAGATACGCAGTATTTT
>TRBD2|TRBJ2-1|NA|TRBV5-1
CASSFSGRDEQFF
TGCGCCAGCAGCTTTAGCGGGAGGGATGAGCAGTTCTTC
>TRBD2|TRBJ2-3|NA|TRBV20-1
CASGSTDTQYF
TGCGCTAGCGGGAGCACAGATACGCAGTATTTT
>NA|TRBJ2-4|NA|TRBV28
CASSLNPRDLVAKNIQYF
TGTGCCAGCAGCCTCAATCCTCGGGATTTAGTAGCCAAAAACATTCAGTACTTC
>TRBD1|TRBJ1-5|few|TRBV6-6
CASSRTGQATGQPQHF
TGTGCCAGCAGTCGAACCGGACAGGCCACAGGTCAGCCCCAGCATTTT
>TRBD2|TRBJ2-7|NA|TRBV7-2
CASSPGLVNPYEQYF
TGTGCCAGCAGCCCGGGACTAGTGAACCCCTACGAGCAGTACTTC
>NA|TRBJ2-7|NA|TRBV7-2
CASSLGWTRQYF
TGTGCCAGCAGCTTGGGGTGGACTCGGCAGTACTTC
>TRBD2|TRBJ2-3|NA|TRBV2
CAGEGLSTDTQYF
TGTGCCGGGGAGGGGCTAAGCACAGATACGCAGTATTTT
>NA|TRBJ2-1|NA|TRBV10-3
CAISYRTRGRGDEQFF
TGTGCCATCAGTTACAGAACAAGGGGCAGGGGGGATGAGCAGTTCTTC
>NA|TRBJ2-7|few|TRBV7-3
CASSSQASHEQYF
TGTGCCAGCAGCTCTCAGGCCTCCCACGAGCAGTACTTC
>TRBD1|TRBJ1-1|NA|TRBV18
CASSLQTGDSTEAFF
TGTGCCAGCTCGCTGCAGACAGGGGATAGCACTGAAGCTTTCTTT
>NA|TRBJ1-5|NA|TRBV19
CASTDSYSNQPQHF
TGTGCCAGTACGGACAGCTATAGCAATCAGCCCCAGCATTTT
>TRBD2|TRBJ2-1|NA|TRBV9
CASSVAVEGGRAFNEQFF
TGTGCCAGCAGCGTAGCTGTGGAGGGCGGGAGGGCCTTCAATGAGCAGTTCTTC
>TRBD1|TRBJ1-2|few|TRBV27
CASSPDRGANYGYTF
TGTGCCAGCAGTCCCGACAGGGGCGCTAACTATGGCTACACCTTC
>NA|TRBJ2-2|NA|TRBV11-2
CASSLGESGELFF
TGTGCCAGCAGCTTAGGGGAGAGCGGGGAGCTGTTTTTT
>NA|TRBJ1-3|NA|TRBV18
CASSPFSQGSHSGNTIYF
TGTGCCAGCTCACCTTTTTCGCAGGGATCTCACTCTGGAAACACCATATATTTT
>NA|TRBJ2-7|NA|TRBV28
CASSFSGIRIVGQYF
TGTGCCAGCAGTTTTAGCGGCATAAGGATAGTTGGGCAGTACTTC
>TRBD2|TRBJ2-1|NA|TRBV7-8
CASSLRREGHEQFF
TGTGCCAGCAGCTTACGGCGGGAGGGCCATGAGCAGTTCTTC
>NA|TRBJ2-7|few|TRBV5-8
CASQNNYEQYF
TGTGCCAGCCAAAACAACTACGAGCAGTACTTC
>NA|TRBJ2-1|NA|TRBV7-2
CASSLDPAARNEQFF
TGTGCCAGCAGCTTAGATCCAGCGGCCCGCAATGAGCAGTTCTTC
>NA|TRBJ2-2|NA|TRBV10-3
CAINQDYTGELFF
TGTGCCATCAACCAGGACTACACCGGGGAGCTGTTTTTT
>TRBD2|TRBJ2-3|NA|TRBV3-1/TRBV3-2
CASSRRTSGDTQYF
TGTGCCAGCAGCCGCAGGACTAGCGGTGATACGCAGTATTTT
>TRBD2|TRBJ2-1|NA|TRBV27
CASSPRGTSGRGNEQFF
TGTGCCAGCAGTCCAAGAGGGACTAGCGGGAGAGGGAATGAGCAGTTCTTC
>NA|TRBJ1-6|NA|TRBV5-1
CASSLDRETSPLHF
TGCGCCAGCAGCTTGGACAGGGAGACTTCACCCCTCCACTTT
>NA|TRBJ2-2|once|TRBV7-7
CASKEEPEPLWDTGELFF
TGTGCCAGCAAGGAGGAGCCAGAGCCGCTGTGGGACACCGGGGAGCTGTTTTTT
>TRBD2|TRBJ2-2|NA|TRBV6-5
CASRRTSANTGELFF
TGTGCCAGCAGAAGAACTAGCGCGAACACCGGGGAGCTGTTTTTT
>NA|TRBJ2-7|NA|TRBV10-3
CAISDQYEQYF
TGTGCCATCAGTGATCAATACGAGCAGTACTTC
>TRBD1|TRBJ1-1|NA|TRBV3-1/TRBV3-2
CATGRQGRTEAFF
TGTGCCACGGGAAGACAGGGGCGGACTGAAGCTTTCTTT
>NA|TRBJ1-2|NA|TRBV12-3/TRBV12-4
CASSFGQGGYTF
TGTGCCAGCAGTTTTGGCCAGGGAGGCTACACCTTC
>NA|TRBJ2-1|NA|TRBV5-4
CASSSPTRDNEQFF
TGTGCCAGCAGCTCCCCGACGAGGGACAATGAGCAGTTCTTC
>TRBD1|TRBJ1-5|NA|TRBV28
CASSPGDRGGNQPQHF
TGTGCCAGCAGCCCAGGGGACAGGGGAGGCAATCAGCCCCAGCATTTT
>NA|TRBJ2-1|NA|TRBV9
CASSVGNGVYNEQFF
TGTGCCAGCAGCGTAGGGAACGGAGTCTACAATGAGCAGTTCTTC
>NA|TRBJ1-3|NA|TRBV10-3
CAISLSIGVGNTIYF
TGTGCCATCTCCCTATCCATCGGGGTTGGAAACACCATATATTTT
>NA|TRBJ1-1|NA|TRBV18
CASSPFSLGGDTEAFF
TGTGCCAGCTCACCGTTTTCTCTGGGGGGGGACACTGAAGCTTTCTTT
>TRBD2|TRBJ2-1|NA|TRBV5-1
CASSSGTSGRGNEQFF
TGCGCCAGCAGCTCTGGGACTAGCGGGAGGGGTAATGAGCAGTTCTTC
>NA|TRBJ2-2|many|TRBV7-3
CASSLIGGAGSNTGELFF
TGTGCCAGCAGCTTAATTGGCGGAGCGGGTTCGAACACCGGGGAGCTGTTTTTT
>NA|TRBJ1-2|NA|TRBV19
CASSIGAGTNYGYTF
TGTGCCAGTAGTATAGGCGCGGGGACTAACTATGGCTACACCTTC
>NA|TRBJ2-1|once|TRBV19
CASSRSSYNEQFF
TGTGCCAGTAGTCGGAGCTCCTACAATGAGCAGTTCTTC